This TCR beta chain was recorded in a study of T cell responses to AZD1222 COVID-19 vaccine. About the study: The analysis combined second doses at about 4 or about 12 weeks. The study, taken as a whole, reports: Targets within unmutated variant regions were reportedly found for nearly half of spike-specific TCRs. Just a handful of AZD1222 recipients were seropositive at baseline. Spike-spanning, vaccine-associated CD4 TCRs were dominant at 160-218 and 743-854.

Generated by immunoSEQ multiplex PCR, the TCRdb table keeps only in-frame clones and is missing some. The table records about 81,000 clones, under 95% of them present only once. Remarks on this clone: Its specificity is unknown.

The starting material was peripheral blood, obtained on day 0 of AZD1222 vaccination. The source of this sequence is an adult in good health.

Here the CDR3 reads CASSRPSQSAGGGETQYF. For the CDR3, the DNA is TGCGCCAGCAGCCGACCCTCCCAATCCGCGGGGGGTGGGGAGACCCAGTACTTC. The V call is TRBV5-1, the J call TRBJ2-5; 8 bases match TRBD2. V shed 4 bases, J shed 5 bases, and the junction held 19 bases outside the gene matches. The CDR3 covers 18 residues. Per the germline V gene, CDR1 is SGHRS and CDR2 is YFSETQ. Variable domain in full (rest from reference TRBV5-1 and TRBJ2-5): KAGVTQTPRYLIKTRGQQVTLSCSPISGHRSVSWYQQTPGQGLQFLFEYFSETQRNKGNFPGRFSGRQFSNSRSEMNVSTLELGDSALYLCASSRPSQSAGGGETQYFGPGTRLLVL.